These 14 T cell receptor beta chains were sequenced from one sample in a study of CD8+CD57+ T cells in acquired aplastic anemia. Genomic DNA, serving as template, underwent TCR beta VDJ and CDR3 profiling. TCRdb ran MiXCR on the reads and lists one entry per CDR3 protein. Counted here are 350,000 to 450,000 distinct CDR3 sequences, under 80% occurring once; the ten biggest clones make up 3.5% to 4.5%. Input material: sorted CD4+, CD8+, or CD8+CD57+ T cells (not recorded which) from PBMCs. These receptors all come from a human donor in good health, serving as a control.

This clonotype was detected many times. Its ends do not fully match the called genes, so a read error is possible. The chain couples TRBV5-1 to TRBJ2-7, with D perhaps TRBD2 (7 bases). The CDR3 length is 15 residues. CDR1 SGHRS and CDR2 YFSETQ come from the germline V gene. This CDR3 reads CASSVTGGDSYEQYF. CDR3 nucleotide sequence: TGCGCCAGCAGCGTTACGGGGGGCGATAGTTACGAGCAGTATTTC.

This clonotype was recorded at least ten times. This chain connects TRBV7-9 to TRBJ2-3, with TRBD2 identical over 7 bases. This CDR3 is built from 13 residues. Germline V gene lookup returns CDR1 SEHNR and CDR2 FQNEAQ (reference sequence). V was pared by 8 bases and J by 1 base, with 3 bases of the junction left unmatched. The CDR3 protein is CASWGGGTDTQYF. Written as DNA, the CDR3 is TGTGCCAGCTGGGGGGGGGGCACAGATACGCAGTATTTT.

The CDR3 region is CATSSEQGSHNEQFF. CDR3 nucleotides: TGTGCCACCAGCAGTGAACAGGGTTCCCACAATGAGCAGTTCTTC. The rearrangement links TRBV15 to TRBJ2-1; a possible D gene is TRBD1 (6 bases). The V end lost 3 bases, the J end lost 5 bases, and 14 bases lay between the germline ends. The CDR3 has 15 residues. In germline, CDR1 is LNHNV, CDR2 YYDKDF (reference sequence).

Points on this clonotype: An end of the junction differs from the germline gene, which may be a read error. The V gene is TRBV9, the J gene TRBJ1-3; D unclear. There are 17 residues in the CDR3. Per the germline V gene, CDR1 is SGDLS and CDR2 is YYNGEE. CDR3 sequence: CASSVPEGPNSGHTIYF. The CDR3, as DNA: TGTGCCAGTAGTGTGCCAGAGGGCCCCAACTCTGGACACACCATATATTTT.

CDR3 DNA: TGTGCCAGCAGAGTCGATGGCAGGGGCTACGAGCAGTACTTC. This codes for CASRVDGRGYEQYF. This sequence joins TRBV12-3 or TRBV12-4 and TRBJ2-7; maybe TRBD1 (6 bases). The CDR3 runs to 14 residues. V lost 6 bases and J lost 3, with 15 bases in between.

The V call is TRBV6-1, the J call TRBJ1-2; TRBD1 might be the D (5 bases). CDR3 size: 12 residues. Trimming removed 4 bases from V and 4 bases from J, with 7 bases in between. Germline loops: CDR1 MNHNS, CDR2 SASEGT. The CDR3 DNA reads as TGTGCCAGCAGTGTCCAGGGCTATGGCTACACCTTC. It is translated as CASSVQGYGYTF.

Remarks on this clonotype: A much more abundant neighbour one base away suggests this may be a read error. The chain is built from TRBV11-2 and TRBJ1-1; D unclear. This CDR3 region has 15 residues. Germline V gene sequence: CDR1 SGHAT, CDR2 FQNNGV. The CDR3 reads CASSHQSGVDTEAFF. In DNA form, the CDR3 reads TGCGCCAGCAGCCATCAGAGCGGGGTTGACACTGAAGCTTTCTTT.

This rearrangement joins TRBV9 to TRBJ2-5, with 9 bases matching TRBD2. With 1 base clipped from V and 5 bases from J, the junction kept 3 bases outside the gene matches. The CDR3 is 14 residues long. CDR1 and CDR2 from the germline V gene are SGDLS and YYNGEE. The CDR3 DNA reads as TGTGCCAGCAGCGTACTAGCGGGAAGGGAGACCCAGTACTTC. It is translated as CASSVLAGRETQYF.

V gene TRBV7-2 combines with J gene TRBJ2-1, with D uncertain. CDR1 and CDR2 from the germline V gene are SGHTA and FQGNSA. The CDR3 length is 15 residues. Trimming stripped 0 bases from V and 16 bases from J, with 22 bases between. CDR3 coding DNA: TGTGCCAGCAGCTTAGCTGCGGATACGCAGTATTTTCGCTTCTTC. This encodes CASSLAADTQYFRFF.

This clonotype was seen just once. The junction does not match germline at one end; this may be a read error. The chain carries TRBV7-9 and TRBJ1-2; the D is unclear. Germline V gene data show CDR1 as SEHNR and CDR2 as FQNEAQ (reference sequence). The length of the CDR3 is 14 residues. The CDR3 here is CASSFVGYEHYFGF. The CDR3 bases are TGTGCCAGCAGCTTCGTCGGGTACGAGCATTACTTCGGGTTC. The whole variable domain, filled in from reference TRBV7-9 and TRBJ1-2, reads DTGVSQNPRHKITKRGQNVTFRCDPISEHNRLYWYRQTLGQGPEFLTYFQNEAQLEKSRLLSDRFSAERPKGSFSTLEIQRTEQGDSAMYLCASSFVGYEHYFGFGSGTRLTVV.

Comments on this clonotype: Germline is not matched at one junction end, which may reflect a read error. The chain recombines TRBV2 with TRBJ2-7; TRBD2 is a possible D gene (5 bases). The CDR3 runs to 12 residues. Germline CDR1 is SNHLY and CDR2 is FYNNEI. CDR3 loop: CASSRGCWKQNF. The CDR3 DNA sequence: TGTGCCAGCAGCCGAGGGTGCTGGAAGCAGAACTTC.

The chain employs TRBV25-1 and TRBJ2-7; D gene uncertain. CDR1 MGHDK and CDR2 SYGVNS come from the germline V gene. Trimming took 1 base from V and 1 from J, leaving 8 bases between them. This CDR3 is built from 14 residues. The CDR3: CASSESGISYEQYF. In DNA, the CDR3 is TGTGCCAGCAGTGAATCGGGCATATCCTACGAGCAGTACTTC.

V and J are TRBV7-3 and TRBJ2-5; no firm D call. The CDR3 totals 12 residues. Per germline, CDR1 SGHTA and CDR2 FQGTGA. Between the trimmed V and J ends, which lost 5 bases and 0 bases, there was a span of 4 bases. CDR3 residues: CASSPYQETQYF. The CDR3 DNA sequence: TGTGCCAGCAGCCCGTACCAAGAGACCCAGTACTTC.

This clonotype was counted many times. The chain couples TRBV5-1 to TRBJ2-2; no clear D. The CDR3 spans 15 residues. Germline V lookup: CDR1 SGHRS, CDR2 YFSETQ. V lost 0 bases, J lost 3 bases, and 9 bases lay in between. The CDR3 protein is CASSLDRPDTGELFF. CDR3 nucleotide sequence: TGCGCCAGCAGCTTGGATCGGCCGGACACCGGGGAGCTGTTTTTT.